These 18 T cell receptor beta chains came from one sample sequenced in a study of blood T cell repertoires in COVID-19. Libraries were prepared by immunoSEQ multiplex PCR; TCRdb keeps only in-frame clonotypes and omits some of them. The table has hundreds of thousands of clones, 82% seen once; the top ten hold around 5%. The sequenced material came from PBMCs or T cells enriched from blood (not recorded which). The receptors originated from a man aged 40-49 years who had been exposed to COVID-19.

In this sample, this clone turned up a few times. The gene calls are TRBV9 and TRBJ1-1, with D possibly TRBD1 on 5 matching bases. Trimming pared 0 bases from V and 3 bases from J, leaving 15 bases between. Germline CDR1 and CDR2: SGDLS and YYNGEE. The CDR3 extends over 16 amino acids. The CDR3, as DNA: TGTGCCAGCAGCGTAGGGACACCATGGGGTCACACTGAAGCTTTCTTT. It specifies CASSVGTPWGHTEAFF.

The table lists this clone with a count of one. This chain connects TRBV7-9 to TRBJ2-1, with 13 positions matching TRBD2. CDR3 length: 15 residues. Germline lookup yields CDR1 SEHNR and CDR2 FQNEAQ (reference sequence). Germline trimming cut 5 bases from V and 10 bases from J; bases unmatched to any gene: 8. In DNA, the CDR3 is TGTGCCAGCAGCACTCCGGGACTAGCGGGACGCGAGCAGTTCTTC. This translates into CASSTPGLAGREQFF.

This clone has only a few counts. The chain joins TRBV19 to TRBJ1-1, with 8 bases identical to TRBD1. The trim removed 1 base at V and 4 bases at J, leaving 2 bases unmatched. The V gene's germline CDR1 is LNHDA and CDR2 SQIVND (reference sequence). The CDR3 is made up of 14 amino acids. The CDR3 DNA is TGTGCCAGTAGTATAGCTACAGGGGGCACTGAAGCTTTCTTT. It translates to CASSIATGGTEAFF.

This clone was detected only once. The rearrangement links TRBV12-5 to TRBJ2-6; 8 positions agree with TRBD1. Unmatched junction bases numbered 21, after V lost 5 bases and J lost 12 bases. There are 18 residues in the CDR3. Germline CDR1 reads LGHNT; CDR2 reads FRNRAP. CDR3 sequence: CASGPTPGQASPPVVLTF. Written as DNA, the CDR3 is TGTGCTAGTGGTCCTACCCCGGGACAGGCATCCCCCCCAGTCGTCCTGACTTTC.

The chain has TRBV18 and TRBJ1-2, with 7 bases matching TRBD1. This CDR3 region has 16 residues. The germline CDR1 and CDR2 sequences are KGHSH and LQKENI. The trim removed 3 bases at V and 5 bases at J, leaving 12 bases unmatched. Written as DNA, the CDR3 is TGTGCCAGCTCACCCAAAGGGGGCACAGCCGGGTATGGCTACACCTTC. It is translated as CASSPKGGTAGYGYTF.

The CDR3 bases are TGTGCCAGCAGTTTATCTTTCGGGCAGGGGAGCCAAGAGACCCAGTACTTC. This gives the protein CASSLSFGQGSQETQYF. This chain connects TRBV28 to TRBJ2-5, with D maybe TRBD1 (6 bases). V was clipped by 1 base and J by 1 base, with 16 bases between them. The CDR3 is made up of 17 amino acids. The germline CDR1 and CDR2 sequences are MDHEN and SYDVKM.

V is TRBV7-9 and J is TRBJ2-6; a possible D gene is TRBD2 (5 bases). Trimming cost V 4 bases and J 4 bases, with 14 bases left between them. The V gene's germline CDR1 is SEHNR and CDR2 FQNEAQ (reference sequence). The CDR3 spans 16 residues. The CDR3 protein is CASSSPQVAGANVLTF. For the CDR3, the DNA is TGTGCCAGCAGCTCCCCGCAGGTAGCGGGGGCCAACGTCCTGACTTTC.

The chain couples TRBV15 to TRBJ1-5; 9 positions agree with TRBD1. The CDR3 consists of 18 residues. J gave up 6 bases and V 1 base, and 13 bases lay outside the gene matches. CDR1 LNHNV and CDR2 YYDKDF come from the germline V gene (reference sequence). CDR3 in amino acids: CATSRGIQGAATGQPQHF. The DNA for the CDR3 is TGTGCCACCAGCAGAGGTATACAGGGGGCCGCTACGGGTCAGCCCCAGCATTTT.

The chain is built from TRBV3-1 (or the pseudogene TRBV3-2) and TRBJ2-7, with D possibly being TRBD2 (7 bases). The CDR3 is made up of 14 amino acids. Germline V CDR1 and CDR2: LGHDT, YNNKEL (reference sequence). The V end lost 4 bases, the J end lost 3 bases, and 13 bases lay between the germline ends. The CDR3 DNA is TGTGCCAGCAGCCCGAGGGGGGGAGGCTACGAGCAGTACTTC. Translation: CASSPRGGGYEQYF.

This chain uses TRBV18 with TRBJ1-4; 7 nucleotides agree with TRBD1. With V trimmed by 5 bases and J by 2 bases, 8 bases remained unmatched. CDR3 size: 16 residues. CDR1 and CDR2 (germline): KGHSH, LQKENI. The CDR3 sequence is CASSSGQAGTNEKLFF. In DNA, the CDR3 is TGTGCCAGCTCATCCGGACAGGCCGGGACTAATGAAAAACTGTTTTTT.

The chain links TRBV11-2 to TRBJ2-4; D perhaps matches TRBD1 (6 bases). Trimming removed 1 base from V and 6 bases from J, with 16 bases in between. This CDR3 spans 16 amino acids. Germline loops: CDR1 SGHAT, CDR2 FQNNGV. CDR3 bases: TGTGCCAGCAGCTTAGGGCTCGGACAGTCATCAAACATTCAGTACTTC. Protein: CASSLGLGQSSNIQYF.

The genes are TRBV28 and TRBJ1-4; 7 nucleotides match TRBD1. Losses at the gene ends were 10 bases for V and 8 bases for J; bases not matched to a gene: 7. The CDR3 is made up of 12 amino acids. Germline values: CDR1 MDHEN, CDR2 SYDVKM. CDR3 protein: CAIGGYGEKLFF. CDR3 DNA sequence: TGTGCCATAGGGGGCTATGGCGAAAAACTGTTTTTT.

This sequence joins TRBV5-8 and TRBJ2-4; weak D call: TRBD2 (5 bases). V lost 1 base, J lost 0 bases, and 17 bases lay in between. The V gene's germline CDR1 is SGHTS and CDR2 YDEGEE. The CDR3 totals 18 residues. The CDR3 bases are TGTGCCAGCAGCTTGTATCGGTGGGGAGACCTAGCCAAAAACATTCAGTACTTC. Protein: CASSLYRWGDLAKNIQYF.

CDR3 amino acids: CASSRYRASEAFF. For the CDR3, the DNA is TGTGCCAGCAGCCGGTACAGGGCGAGTGAAGCTTTCTTT. The rearrangement uses TRBV3-1 (or the pseudogene TRBV3-2) and TRBJ1-1; D possibly corresponds to TRBD1 (6 bases). This CDR3 contains 13 residues. The germline gives CDR1 LGHDT, CDR2 YNNKEL (reference sequence). V was pared by 4 bases and J by 7 bases, with 13 bases between.

The V and J genes are TRBV5-1 and TRBJ2-1; 10 nucleotides align to TRBD2. The germline gives CDR1 SGHRS, CDR2 YFSETQ. The length of the CDR3 is 14 residues. The V and J ends lost 5 bases and 8 bases, in that order; junction bases with no gene match: 7. CDR3 protein: CASRDASGRDEQFF. Here the CDR3 DNA reads TGCGCCAGCAGGGACGCTAGCGGGAGAGATGAGCAGTTCTTC.

This sequence joins TRBV7-3 and TRBJ2-2, with a possible D match to TRBD1 (7 bases). Germline V gene lookup returns CDR1 SGHTA and CDR2 FQGTGA. This CDR3 has 18 amino acids. Trimming left V 5 bases short and J 3 bases short, with 22 bases between. In DNA, the CDR3 is TGTGCCAGCAGCCCCAGCGCAGGGGGGACCATAGACACCGGGGAGCTGTTTTTT. This gives the protein CASSPSAGGTIDTGELFF.

The J gene is TRBJ2-5, the V gene TRBV27; 8 bases are shared with TRBD1. This CDR3 is built from 11 residues. Germline-derived CDR1 and CDR2 are MNHEY and SMNVEV (reference sequence). Trimming took 10 bases from V and 7 from J; bases not matched to a gene: 5. The CDR3 spells CATGTGWTQYF. The CDR3 nucleotides are TGTGCCACCGGGACAGGTTGGACCCAGTACTTC.

This chain connects TRBV7-9 to TRBJ1-1, with 7 bases aligning to TRBD1. Trimming cost V 5 bases and J 2 bases; bases outside gene matches: 11. The CDR3 has 16 amino acids. Per the germline V gene, CDR1 is SEHNR and CDR2 is FQNEAQ (reference sequence). CDR3 coding DNA: TGTGCCAGCAGCCTTAGCGCCGGGACAGCAAACACTGAAGCTTTCTTT. It specifies CASSLSAGTANTEAFF.